These T cell receptor beta chains were read from a single sample in a study of T cell responses to AZD1222 COVID-19 vaccine. Method: immunoSEQ multiplex PCR; TCRdb's copy keeps in-frame clones and lacks some. The repertoire includes 77,000 or so clones, 75% to 90% of them detected once, and roughly 32% sits in the top ten. The sequenced sample was peripheral blood, obtained on day 0 of AZD1222 vaccination. These receptors were collected from an adult in good health. CDR3s include the opening cysteine and the closing phenylalanine or tryptophan. D genes are given only for firm matches. Some rows have no size entry. The others give once, few or many, or a class for an expanded clone.

clone_size: .
j_call: TRBJ2-7
d_call: .
v_call: TRBV3-1/TRBV3-2
cdr3_nt: TGTGCCAGCAGCCAATCCCAGCGGCCCTACGAGCAGTACTTC
cdr3_aa: CASSQSQRPYEQYF

clone_size: .
j_call: TRBJ2-3
d_call: TRBD2
v_call: TRBV3-1/TRBV3-2
cdr3_nt: TGTGCCAGCAGCCCCCTGACTAGCGGGAGGGCCTCAGATACGCAGTATTTT
cdr3_aa: CASSPLTSGRASDTQYF

clone_size: .
j_call: TRBJ1-2
d_call: .
v_call: TRBV18
cdr3_nt: TGTGCCAGCTCACCACGGAGGGGGGATAACTATGGCTACACCTTC
cdr3_aa: CASSPRRGDNYGYTF

clone_size: .
j_call: TRBJ1-2
d_call: .
v_call: TRBV19
cdr3_nt: TGTGCCAGTCTGGGCAGGGGACATATCTATGGCTACACCTTC
cdr3_aa: CASLGRGHIYGYTF

clone_size: .
j_call: TRBJ2-4
d_call: .
v_call: TRBV19
cdr3_nt: TGTGCCAGTAGTAGTGGGGTAGCCAAAAACATTCAGTACTTC
cdr3_aa: CASSSGVAKNIQYF

clone_size: .
j_call: TRBJ2-7
d_call: .
v_call: TRBV11-2
cdr3_nt: TGTGCCAGCAGCCCGGACACCTCCTACGAGCAGTACTTC
cdr3_aa: CASSPDTSYEQYF

clone_size: .
j_call: TRBJ2-6
d_call: .
v_call: TRBV28
cdr3_nt: TGTGCCGGGGGGACCGGGGCCAACGTCCTGACTTTC
cdr3_aa: CAGGTGANVLTF

clone_size: .
j_call: TRBJ2-1
d_call: TRBD2
v_call: TRBV5-1
cdr3_nt: TGCGCCAGCAGCTTAGGCGGGAGCTCCTACAATGAGCAGTTCTTC
cdr3_aa: CASSLGGSSYNEQFF

clone_size: .
j_call: TRBJ1-6
d_call: TRBD1
v_call: TRBV6-6
cdr3_nt: TGTGCCAGCAGTAAACAGGGGAATTCACCCCTCCACTTT
cdr3_aa: CASSKQGNSPLHF

clone_size: .
j_call: TRBJ2-7
d_call: TRBD1
v_call: TRBV6-6
cdr3_nt: TGTGCCAGCAGTCGACAGGGGGACTACGAGCAGTACTTC
cdr3_aa: CASSRQGDYEQYF

clone_size: .
j_call: TRBJ2-7
d_call: .
v_call: TRBV2
cdr3_nt: TGTGCCAGCAGACAAAAGGGGGACGGATCCTACGAGCAGTACTTC
cdr3_aa: CASRQKGDGSYEQYF

clone_size: few
j_call: TRBJ1-6
d_call: .
v_call: TRBV5-1
cdr3_nt: TGCGCCAGCAGCTTGGTGTCTGGAAATTCACCCCTCCACTTT
cdr3_aa: CASSLVSGNSPLHF

clone_size: .
j_call: TRBJ1-2
d_call: TRBD1
v_call: TRBV28
cdr3_nt: TGTGCCAGCCAGGCGGGGACAGGGTTAGGCGGCTACACCTTC
cdr3_aa: CASQAGTGLGGYTF

clone_size: .
j_call: TRBJ2-1
d_call: .
v_call: TRBV9
cdr3_nt: TGTGCCAGCAGCCCCCCTGGGCAGTACAATGAGCAGTTCTTC
cdr3_aa: CASSPPGQYNEQFF

clone_size: .
j_call: TRBJ1-1
d_call: .
v_call: TRBV7-2
cdr3_nt: TGTGCCAGCAGCTTGGCCGGGGAGTCTTTCTTT
cdr3_aa: CASSLAGESFF

clone_size: .
j_call: TRBJ2-3
d_call: .
v_call: TRBV19
cdr3_nt: TGTGCCAGTGGAGGCAGCACAGATACGCAGTATTTT
cdr3_aa: CASGGSTDTQYF

clone_size: .
j_call: TRBJ2-3
d_call: TRBD2
v_call: TRBV10-3
cdr3_nt: TGTGCCATCAGCGACCCGGGACTAGCGGGAGGGGGCGGCACAGATACGCAGTATTTT
cdr3_aa: CAISDPGLAGGGGTDTQYF

clone_size: .
j_call: TRBJ1-1
d_call: .
v_call: TRBV2
cdr3_nt: TGTGCCAGCAGCCCAGGACAGTGGCAAGCTTTCTTT
cdr3_aa: CASSPGQWQAFF

clone_size: .
j_call: TRBJ2-7
d_call: TRBD1
v_call: TRBV3-1/TRBV3-2
cdr3_nt: TGTGCCAGCAGCCAAGATAGGGGACCGGACAGGTTCCCCTACGAGCAGTACTTC
cdr3_aa: CASSQDRGPDRFPYEQYF

clone_size: .
j_call: TRBJ2-5
d_call: .
v_call: TRBV19
cdr3_nt: TGTGCCAGTAGTACGACTGGGTACGTGGGCCAGTACTTC
cdr3_aa: CASSTTGYVGQYF

clone_size: .
j_call: TRBJ1-5
d_call: TRBD1
v_call: TRBV14
cdr3_nt: TGTGCCAGCAGTCTTGCCGGGACAGGGGGCGTTCAGCCCCAGCATTTT
cdr3_aa: CASSLAGTGGVQPQHF

clone_size: .
j_call: TRBJ2-1
d_call: .
v_call: TRBV12-1
cdr3_nt: TGTGCCAGAAAGCCCGGGACAGGGGGTATATTGCAGTTCTTC
cdr3_aa: CARKPGTGGILQFF

clone_size: once
j_call: TRBJ2-7
d_call: .
v_call: TRBV10-3
cdr3_nt: TGTGCCATCAGTGACGCGACGGGTAACCCCTACGAGCAGTACTTC
cdr3_aa: CAISDATGNPYEQYF

clone_size: few
j_call: TRBJ1-1
d_call: .
v_call: TRBV6-5
cdr3_nt: TGTGCCAGCACCGCGACAGGTTGGACTGAAGCTTTCTTT
cdr3_aa: CASTATGWTEAFF

clone_size: .
j_call: TRBJ1-2
d_call: TRBD1
v_call: TRBV19
cdr3_nt: TGTGCCAGTAGTATAAAGACAGGGAAGTACGGCTACACCTTC
cdr3_aa: CASSIKTGKYGYTF

clone_size: once
j_call: TRBJ2-7
d_call: .
v_call: TRBV6-5
cdr3_nt: TGTGCCAGCAGAGGGGAGTTCCACGAGCAGTACTTC
cdr3_aa: CASRGEFHEQYF

clone_size: .
j_call: TRBJ2-2
d_call: TRBD1
v_call: TRBV5-8
cdr3_nt: TGTGCCAGCAGGTCTGACAGGGGACTTCAAGGCGGGGAGCTGTTTTTT
cdr3_aa: CASRSDRGLQGGELFF

clone_size: .
j_call: TRBJ2-3
d_call: TRBD2
v_call: TRBV6-5
cdr3_nt: TGTGCCACCAAACGGGGGGGTGGGACAGATACGCAGTATTTT
cdr3_aa: CATKRGGGTDTQYF

clone_size: .
j_call: TRBJ2-5
d_call: TRBD1
v_call: TRBV10-3
cdr3_nt: TGTGCCATCAGTGAAGGGAGTGGATGGACAGGGACGGAGACCCAGTACTTC
cdr3_aa: CAISEGSGWTGTETQYF

clone_size: once
j_call: TRBJ2-2
d_call: .
v_call: TRBV18
cdr3_nt: TGTGCCAGCTCACCTACTAGCTTGGGGACCGGGGAGCTGTTTTTT
cdr3_aa: CASSPTSLGTGELFF

clone_size: .
j_call: TRBJ1-4
d_call: .
v_call: TRBV18
cdr3_nt: TGTGCCAGCTCACCACGGAGGGGTAATGAAAAACTGTTTTTT
cdr3_aa: CASSPRRGNEKLFF

clone_size: .
j_call: TRBJ2-3
d_call: TRBD2
v_call: TRBV4-1
cdr3_nt: TGCGCCAGCAGCCAAGAGAGGACGTCTAGCGGTCGCACAGATACGCAGTATTTT
cdr3_aa: CASSQERTSSGRTDTQYF

clone_size: .
j_call: TRBJ2-7
d_call: .
v_call: TRBV11-1
cdr3_nt: TGTGCCAGCAGCTTAGGGACGGAACCCACTATCGAGCAGTACTTC
cdr3_aa: CASSLGTEPTIEQYF

clone_size: .
j_call: TRBJ2-6
d_call: .
v_call: TRBV3-1/TRBV3-2
cdr3_nt: TGTGCCAGCAGCCAAGGTATCTCTGGGGCCAACGTCCTGACTTTC
cdr3_aa: CASSQGISGANVLTF

clone_size: .
j_call: TRBJ1-5
d_call: TRBD1
v_call: TRBV28
cdr3_nt: TGTGCCAGCAGCGTTAATCCCGGGACAGGCCCCCGTCAGCCCCAGCATTTT
cdr3_aa: CASSVNPGTGPRQPQHF

clone_size: .
j_call: TRBJ2-1
d_call: TRBD2
v_call: TRBV7-9
cdr3_nt: TGTGCCAGCACCAACGGGGAGGGTAGGTACAATGAGCAGTTCTTC
cdr3_aa: CASTNGEGRYNEQFF

clone_size: .
j_call: TRBJ2-1
d_call: .
v_call: TRBV11-2
cdr3_nt: TGTGCCAGCAGCCTTGGGAACAATGAGCAGTTCTTC
cdr3_aa: CASSLGNNEQFF

clone_size: .
j_call: TRBJ1-1
d_call: .
v_call: TRBV7-6
cdr3_nt: TGTGCCAGCAGCTTAGAGTTAAGGGGGAAAAGGGACACTGAAGCTTTCTTT
cdr3_aa: CASSLELRGKRDTEAFF

clone_size: .
j_call: TRBJ1-2
d_call: .
v_call: TRBV5-1
cdr3_nt: TGCGCCAGCAGCTTGAGTCCCGGATATGGCTACACCTTC
cdr3_aa: CASSLSPGYGYTF

clone_size: .
j_call: TRBJ2-1
d_call: .
v_call: TRBV6-1
cdr3_nt: TGTGCCAGCAGTTCACAGGGTAATGAGCAGTTCTTC
cdr3_aa: CASSSQGNEQFF

clone_size: .
j_call: TRBJ2-7
d_call: TRBD2
v_call: TRBV9
cdr3_nt: TGTGCCAGCAGCGTAACGGGACTAGGCAACGAGCAGTACTTC
cdr3_aa: CASSVTGLGNEQYF

clone_size: .
j_call: TRBJ2-3
d_call: .
v_call: TRBV4-3
cdr3_nt: TGCGCCAGCAGCCAAGATCCTAGCTGGAGGGATACGCAGTATTTT
cdr3_aa: CASSQDPSWRDTQYF

clone_size: .
j_call: TRBJ2-2
d_call: .
v_call: TRBV28
cdr3_nt: TGTGCCAGCAGTTTTTCGGGTTGGCACGAGAACACCGGGGAGCTGTTTTTT
cdr3_aa: CASSFSGWHENTGELFF

clone_size: .
j_call: TRBJ2-5
d_call: .
v_call: TRBV15
cdr3_nt: TGTGCCACCAGCAGAACGAGTCAGGAGACCCAGTACTTC
cdr3_aa: CATSRTSQETQYF

clone_size: .
j_call: TRBJ2-7
d_call: TRBD1
v_call: TRBV29-1
cdr3_nt: TGCAGCGTTACACCGGGACAGAGATACGAGCAGTACTTC
cdr3_aa: CSVTPGQRYEQYF